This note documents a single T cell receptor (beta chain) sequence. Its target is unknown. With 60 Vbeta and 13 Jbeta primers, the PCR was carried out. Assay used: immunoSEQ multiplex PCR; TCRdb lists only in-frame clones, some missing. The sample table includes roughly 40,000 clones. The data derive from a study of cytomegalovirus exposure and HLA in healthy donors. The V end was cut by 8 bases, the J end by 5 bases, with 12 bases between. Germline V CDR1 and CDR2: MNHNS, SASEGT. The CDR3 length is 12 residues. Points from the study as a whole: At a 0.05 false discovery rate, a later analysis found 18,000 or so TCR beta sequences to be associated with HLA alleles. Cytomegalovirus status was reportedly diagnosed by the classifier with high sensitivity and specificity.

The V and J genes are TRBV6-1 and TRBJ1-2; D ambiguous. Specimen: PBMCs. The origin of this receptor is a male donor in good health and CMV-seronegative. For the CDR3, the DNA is TGTGCCAGCTACAGTCTCCCATATGGCTACACCTTC. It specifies CASYSLPYGYTF.